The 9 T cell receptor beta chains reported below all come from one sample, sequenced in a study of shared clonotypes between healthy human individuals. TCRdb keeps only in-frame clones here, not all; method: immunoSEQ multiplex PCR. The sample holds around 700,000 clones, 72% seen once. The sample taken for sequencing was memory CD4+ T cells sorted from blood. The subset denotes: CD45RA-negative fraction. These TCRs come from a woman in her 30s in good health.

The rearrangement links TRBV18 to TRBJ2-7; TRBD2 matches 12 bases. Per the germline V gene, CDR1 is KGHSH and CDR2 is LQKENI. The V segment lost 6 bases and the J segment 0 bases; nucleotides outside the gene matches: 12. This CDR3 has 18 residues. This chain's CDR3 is CASSSTGTSGPYSYEQYF. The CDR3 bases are TGTGCCAGCTCGAGCACCGGGACTAGCGGGCCTTACTCCTACGAGCAGTACTTC.

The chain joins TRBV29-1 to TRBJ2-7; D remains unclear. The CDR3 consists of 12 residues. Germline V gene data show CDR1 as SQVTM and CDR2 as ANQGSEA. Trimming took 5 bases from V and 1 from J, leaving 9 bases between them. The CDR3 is CSVQLPSYEQYF. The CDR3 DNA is TGCAGCGTTCAACTTCCTTCCTACGAGCAGTACTTC.

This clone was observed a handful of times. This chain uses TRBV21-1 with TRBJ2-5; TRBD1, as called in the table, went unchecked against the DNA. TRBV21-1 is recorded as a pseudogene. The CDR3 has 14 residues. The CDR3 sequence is CASRTGQGGETQYF. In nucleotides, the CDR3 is TGTGCCAGCAGGACAGGACAGGGTGGGGAGACCCAGTACTTC.

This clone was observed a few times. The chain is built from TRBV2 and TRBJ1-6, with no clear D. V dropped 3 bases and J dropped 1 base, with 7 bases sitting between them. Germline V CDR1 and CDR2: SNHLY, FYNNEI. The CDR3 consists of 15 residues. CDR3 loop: CASSESWSYNSPLHF. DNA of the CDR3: TGTGCCAGCAGTGAGTCCTGGTCCTATAATTCACCCCTCCACTTT.

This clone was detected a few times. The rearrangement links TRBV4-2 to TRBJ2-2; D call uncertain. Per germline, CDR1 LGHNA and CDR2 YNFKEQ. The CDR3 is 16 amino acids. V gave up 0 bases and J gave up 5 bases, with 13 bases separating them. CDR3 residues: CASSQDQGQTTGELFF. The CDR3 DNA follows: TGTGCCAGCAGCCAAGATCAAGGCCAAACGACCGGGGAGCTGTTTTTT.

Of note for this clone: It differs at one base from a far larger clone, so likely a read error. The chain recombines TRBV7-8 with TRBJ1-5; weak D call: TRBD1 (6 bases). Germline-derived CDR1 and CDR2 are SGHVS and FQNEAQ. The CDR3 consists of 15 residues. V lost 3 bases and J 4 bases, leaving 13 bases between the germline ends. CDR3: CASSFQSRGNQPQHF. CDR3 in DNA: TGTGCCAGCAGCTTTCAAAGCAGGGGAAATCAGCCCCAGCATTTT.

Here the CDR3 reads CASRTWTQETQYF. The CDR3 nucleotides read TGTGCCAGCAGAACCTGGACCCAAGAGACCCAGTACTTC. The rearrangement uses TRBV28 and TRBJ2-5; D ambiguous. The CDR3 covers 13 residues. Germline V gives CDR1 MDHEN, CDR2 SYDVKM. Trimming removed 6 bases from V and 1 base from J, with 9 bases in between.

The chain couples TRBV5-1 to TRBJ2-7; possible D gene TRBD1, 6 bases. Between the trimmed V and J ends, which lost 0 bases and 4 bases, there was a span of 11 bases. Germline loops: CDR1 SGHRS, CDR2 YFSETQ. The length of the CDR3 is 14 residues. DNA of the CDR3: TGCGCCAGCAGCTTGGGGGACACGGGATACGAGCAGTACTTC. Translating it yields CASSLGDTGYEQYF.

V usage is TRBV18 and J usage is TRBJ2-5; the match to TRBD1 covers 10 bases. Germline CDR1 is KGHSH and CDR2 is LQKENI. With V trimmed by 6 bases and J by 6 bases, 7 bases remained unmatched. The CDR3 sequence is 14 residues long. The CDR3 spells CASSGDRGGKTQYF. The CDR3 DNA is TGTGCCAGCTCCGGGGACAGGGGTGGAAAGACCCAGTACTTC.